The 16 T cell receptor beta chains in this list originate from one sample, sequenced in a study of blood T cell repertoires in COVID-19. TCRdb keeps only in-frame clones here, not all; method: immunoSEQ multiplex PCR. The repertoire includes a few hundred thousand clones, about 82% of them detected once, and 10% sits in the top ten. Sequenced sample: peripheral blood. The origin of the receptors is a woman older than 75 with acute or convalescent COVID-19.

The genes are TRBV28 and TRBJ2-7; possibly TRBD2 for D (6 bases). The CDR3 loop spans 16 amino acids. V was pared by 7 bases and J by 4 bases, with 23 bases between. Per the germline V gene, CDR1 is MDHEN and CDR2 is SYDVKM. The CDR3 sequence is CASTSSGGLTKYEQYF. In DNA, the CDR3 is TGTGCCAGCACCTCTTCCGGAGGGCTCACTAAGTACGAGCAGTACTTC.

This clone has just a few counts. V is TRBV30 and J is TRBJ1-1, with TRBD1 as a possible D gene (6 bases). V was clipped by 5 bases and J by 8 bases, with 12 bases between them. There are 11 residues in the CDR3. The germline V gene has CDR1 GTSNPN and CDR2 SVGIG (reference sequence). CDR3 sequence reads: CAWVGTGEAFF. The DNA for the CDR3 is TGTGCCTGGGTGGGTACAGGGGAAGCTTTCTTT. The full variable domain, completed using reference TRBV30 and TRBJ1-1, is SQTIHQWPATLVQPVGSPLSLECTVEGTSNPNLYWYRQAAGRGLQLLFYSVGIGQISSEVPQNLSASRPQDRQFILSSKKLLLSDSGFYLCAWVGTGEAFFGQGTRLTVV.

The sample holds a few counts of this clone. V usage is TRBV28 and J usage is TRBJ1-4; the D is unclear. CDR3 size: 12 residues. CDR1 is MDHEN, CDR2 SYDVKM, per germline. Trimming took off 7 bases at V and 4 bases at J, with 7 bases between the two ends. This chain's CDR3 is CASTGNNEKLFF. The CDR3 DNA follows: TGTGCCAGCACGGGTAATAATGAAAAACTGTTTTTT.

The rearrangement links TRBV9 to TRBJ1-3; D gene uncertain. The germline V and J ends were trimmed by 4 bases and 1 base, with 9 bases remaining between them. This CDR3 is 14 amino acids long. Germline V gene sequence: CDR1 SGDLS, CDR2 YYNGEE. DNA of the CDR3: TGTGCCAGCAGCCTTTCGTTATCTGGAAACACCATATATTTT. As protein: CASSLSLSGNTIYF.

This clone has a count of ten or more. The chain couples TRBV6-6 to TRBJ1-5; TRBD1 might be the D (5 bases). Trimming cost V 5 bases and J 0 bases, with 20 bases left between them. The CDR3 is made up of 18 amino acids. The germline gives CDR1 MNHNY, CDR2 SVGAGI (reference sequence). In DNA, the CDR3 is TGTGCCAGCAGTCCCGACAGTCGAGGCCTTCCTAGCAATCAGCCCCAGCATTTT. Amino acids: CASSPDSRGLPSNQPQHF.

CDR3 in amino acids: CASSLGGRAWETQYF. CDR3 bases: TGCGCCAGCAGCTTGGGAGGGAGGGCCTGGGAGACCCAGTACTTC. The chain carries TRBV5-1 and TRBJ2-5, with 7 bases aligning to TRBD2. This CDR3 has 15 amino acids. Germline CDR1 is SGHRS and CDR2 is YFSETQ. The junction had 7 bases not matched to a gene; V was cut back by 0 bases and J by 5 bases.

J is TRBJ2-1 and V is TRBV30, with 7 bases fitting TRBD1. Germline loops: CDR1 GTSNPN, CDR2 SVGIG (reference sequence). This CDR3 is built from 13 residues. Trimming cost V 5 bases and J 5 bases; bases outside gene matches: 6. CDR3 residues: CAWRQGLHNEQFF. CDR3 in DNA: TGTGCCTGGCGACAGGGCCTACACAATGAGCAGTTCTTC.

The gene calls are TRBV12-3 or TRBV12-4 and TRBJ1-2; D is unclear. With 3 bases removed from V and 6 bases from J, the gap between germline ends came to 11 bases. The CDR3 is 13 residues long. CDR3 DNA sequence: TGTGCCAGCAGTTTGCGGCAAATCGATGGCTACACCTTC. This encodes CASSLRQIDGYTF.

J is TRBJ2-2 and V is TRBV5-6, with D possibly being TRBD1 (6 bases). The V end was cut by 0 bases, the J end by 2 bases, with 8 bases between. Germline V gene sequence: CDR1 SGHDT, CDR2 YYEEEE. There are 15 residues in the CDR3. This CDR3 reads CASSLADRNTGELFF. As DNA, the CDR3 is TGTGCCAGCAGCTTGGCGGACAGAAACACCGGGGAGCTGTTTTTT.

The rearrangement joins TRBV27 to TRBJ2-3; TRBD2 might be the D (6 bases). Looked up from germline, CDR1 is MNHEY and CDR2 is SMNVEV (reference sequence). This CDR3 region has 15 residues. V shed 3 bases and J shed 3 bases, with 13 bases lying between them. The CDR3 here is CASSFRGTGTDTQYF. The CDR3 region has the DNA TGTGCCAGCAGTTTTCGGGGGACGGGTACAGATACGCAGTATTTT.

The chain employs TRBV24-1 and TRBJ2-2; 8 bases map to TRBD1. Germline V gene data show CDR1 as KGHDR and CDR2 as SFDVKD. J lost 7 bases, V lost 7 bases, and 19 bases had no gene match. The CDR3 consists of 18 residues. The CDR3 protein is CATSDARLGAGGNGELFF. In nucleotides, the CDR3 is TGTGCCACCAGCGATGCTCGCCTGGGGGCAGGGGGCAACGGGGAGCTGTTTTTT.

This sequence joins TRBV28 and TRBJ1-2; D perhaps matches TRBD1 (6 bases). Germline V CDR1 and CDR2: MDHEN, SYDVKM. CDR3 length equals 16 residues. The germline V and J ends were trimmed by 2 bases and 5 bases, with 18 bases remaining between them. CDR3 region: CASSLGTTGLGYGYTF. The CDR3 nucleotides read TGTGCCAGCAGTTTAGGCACTACAGGGTTGGGGTATGGCTACACCTTC.

The genes are TRBV19 and TRBJ2-2; D is uncertain. Trimming took 3 bases from V and 1 from J, leaving 9 bases between them. From germline, CDR1 is LNHDA and CDR2 SQIVND (reference sequence). There are 15 residues in the CDR3. This chain's CDR3 is CASSIASGNTGELFF. CDR3 nucleotides: TGTGCCAGTAGTATCGCGTCGGGGAACACCGGGGAGCTGTTTTTT.

The rearrangement uses TRBV9 and TRBJ2-1, with a weak D call TRBD1 (5 bases). V dropped 2 bases and J dropped 4 bases, with 16 bases sitting between them. The CDR3 has 16 amino acids. The germline gives CDR1 SGDLS, CDR2 YYNGEE. CDR3 nucleotide sequence: TGTGCCAGCAGCGTTGGAGACAGATTGACGTACAATGAGCAGTTCTTC. Translating gives CASSVGDRLTYNEQFF.

This sequence joins TRBV19 and TRBJ2-7; TRBD2 matches at 9 bases. Trimming at V came to 8 bases and at J to 6 bases, leaving 11 bases not matched to a gene. The CDR3 is 14 amino acids. Germline CDR1 reads LNHDA; CDR2 reads SQIVND (reference sequence). The CDR3 nucleotides read TGTGCCAGTGCCGAAGGGGGCGGGAGGGTCGAGCAGTACTTC. Residues: CASAEGGGRVEQYF.

The rearrangement joins TRBV6-2 or TRBV6-3 to TRBJ1-1, with unresolved D. The V gene lost 6 bases and the J gene lost 5 bases, with 13 bases spanning the gap. CDR3 length: 13 residues. Germline CDR1 MNHEY, CDR2 SVGEGT. The CDR3 DNA reads TGTGCCAGCAGCCAAGGGCCGGGAACTGAAGCTTTCTTT. The encoded protein is CASSQGPGTEAFF.